These 28 T cell receptor beta chains originate from one sample sequenced in a study of molecular identifiers for immune sequencing clone quantification. TCRdb re-called the PCR reads through MiXCR, storing one row per CDR3 protein. The data show 80,000 to 130,000 distinct CDR3 sequences, roughly a third seen once. Sequencing was carried out using naive CD8+ T cells from blood, with Jurkat cell RNA spiked in. The subset is: FACS-sorted CD8+CD4-CCR7+CD45RA+ naive T cells. These receptors were obtained from a human donor in good health. Some libraries in this study had Jurkat cell RNA spiked in.

In this sample, this clonotype turned up a few times. V usage is TRBV6-5 and J usage is TRBJ2-4; a possible D gene is TRBD1 (5 bases). Trimming took 0 bases from V and 9 from J, leaving 9 bases between them. CDR3 length equals 13 residues. The germline gives CDR1 MNHEY, CDR2 SVGAGI. The CDR3 loop reads CASSYSQGTIQYF. Here the CDR3 DNA reads TGTGCCAGCAGTTACTCTCAGGGAACCATTCAGTACTTC.

This clonotype was picked up a small number of times. The chain has TRBV25-1 and TRBJ2-2; 10 positions agree with TRBD1. Germline values: CDR1 MGHDK, CDR2 SYGVNS. V lost 3 bases and J lost 7; bases outside the gene matches: 8. The CDR3 covers 16 residues. The DNA for the CDR3 is TGTGCCAGCAGTGACCCTGACAGGGGGCGCGGCGGGGAGCTGTTTTTT. This translates into CASSDPDRGRGGELFF.

As to this clonotype: The conserved final phenylalanine or tryptophan is absent from the CDR3, which likely points to a read error. V and J are TRBV25-1 and TRBJ2-7; a possible D gene is TRBD2 (6 bases). CDR3 size: 13 residues. Looked up from germline, CDR1 is MGHDK and CDR2 is SYGVNS. The DNA for the CDR3 is TGTGCCTGCAGTGTTGCGGGACCCTACGAGCAGTACATC. Amino acid sequence: CACSVAGPYEQYI.

The chain has TRBV4-1 and TRBJ2-7; TRBD2 agrees at 13 bases. CDR1 is MGHRA, CDR2 YSYEKL, per germline. V gave up 5 bases and J gave up 4 bases; unmatched junction bases: 5. CDR3 length: 15 amino acids. The CDR3 sequence: CASSVGTSGEYEQYF. In DNA, the CDR3 is TGCGCCAGCAGCGTCGGGACTAGCGGGGAATACGAGCAGTACTTC.

The J gene is TRBJ2-3, the V gene TRBV20-1; D possibly corresponds to TRBD2 (6 bases). Trimming left V 6 bases short and J 5 bases short, with 18 bases between. Germline loops: CDR1 DFQATT, CDR2 SNEGSKA (reference sequence). The CDR3 contains 14 residues. CDR3 bases: TGCAGTGCGAGGACTATGGGGGGTATAGATACGCAGTATTTT. Encoded protein: CSARTMGGIDTQYF.

A word on this clonotype: One end of the junction varies from germline; a read error may be responsible. The rearrangement links TRBV28 to TRBJ2-7; 8 bases agree with TRBD2. In germline, CDR1 is MDHEN, CDR2 SYDVKM. The CDR3 is made up of 13 amino acids. The CDR3 here is CASSLPGLVPPDF. The CDR3 coding sequence is TGTGCCAGCAGTCTCCCGGGACTAGTCCCCCCGGACTTC.

The genes are TRBV20-1 and TRBJ2-1; D may be TRBD1 or TRBD2 (5 bases each). This CDR3 has 11 amino acids. V lost 6 bases and J 10 bases, leaving 13 bases between the germline ends. Germline-derived CDR1 and CDR2 are DFQATT and SNEGSKA (reference sequence). The CDR3 sequence: CSAQSGREQFF. In DNA, the CDR3 is TGCAGTGCCCAGTCGGGACGGGAGCAGTTCTTC.

On this clonotype: Just one base apart from a much larger clone, this may be a read error. This chain connects TRBV28 to TRBJ2-3; 9 bases align to TRBD2. The CDR3 consists of 16 residues. Germline trimming cut 5 bases from V and 2 bases from J; bases unmatched to any gene: 8. CDR1 and CDR2 from the germline V gene are MDHEN and SYDVKM. The CDR3 nucleotides read TGTGCCAGCAGTGTAGGGCTAGCGGGGAACACAGATACGCAGTATTTT. Translated, it gives CASSVGLAGNTDTQYF.

The gene calls are TRBV11-2 and TRBJ2-1; 8 bases match TRBD2. Trimming removed 5 bases from V and 6 bases from J; junction bases left unmatched: 9. The CDR3 is made up of 15 amino acids. The germline V gene has CDR1 SGHAT and CDR2 FQNNGV. The CDR3 region has the DNA TGTGCCAGCAGCCCCGGGACTAGGTTTGGCAATGAGCAGTTCTTC. It specifies CASSPGTRFGNEQFF.

The V call is TRBV7-2, the J call TRBJ2-7, with TRBD2 matching 11 bases. The CDR3 length is 17 residues. V gave up 1 base and J gave up 0 bases; unmatched junction bases: 5. Germline CDR1 and CDR2: SGHTA and FQGNSA. CDR3 sequence: CASSLVGLAESSYEQYF. CDR3 nucleotides: TGTGCCAGCAGCTTAGTGGGACTAGCGGAAAGCTCCTACGAGCAGTACTTC.

For this clonotype: No conserved phenylalanine or tryptophan ends this CDR3, so it is likely a read error. The DNA is left out, because the CDR3 cannot be placed on it with certainty; the CDR3 is given as TCRdb lists it. The rearrangement links TRBV21-1 to TRBJ2-3; TRBD2 was called by the table and not checked on the DNA. TRBV21-1 is given as a pseudogene. The CDR3 is made up of 17 amino acids, end residues included. Here the CDR3 reads CASSKIIGKGRTDTQYL.

This clonotype was found many times. CDR3 residues: CASRDTANPNQPQHF. In DNA, the CDR3 is TGTGCCAGCAGGGACACCGCAAACCCTAATCAGCCCCAGCATTTT. The rearrangement links TRBV2 to TRBJ1-5; a possible D gene is TRBD1 (5 bases). This CDR3 has 15 residues. With 6 bases removed from V and 4 bases from J, the gap between germline ends came to 16 bases. From germline, CDR1 is SNHLY and CDR2 FYNNEI.

Concerning this clonotype itself: A much larger clonotype is one base distant, so this may be a read error. This CDR3 is missing its conserved last phenylalanine or tryptophan, likely due to a read error. V is TRBV28 and J is TRBJ2-7; 7 bases are a match to TRBD2. The germline V gene has CDR1 MDHEN and CDR2 SYDVKM. The CDR3 is 18 residues long. The ends lost 8 bases at V and 1 base at J; junction bases unmatched: 20. CDR3 sequence: CASRPDPPAGVRSYEQYY. DNA of the CDR3: TGTGCCAGCCGCCCAGATCCCCCCGCGGGAGTTCGGTCCTACGAGCAGTACTAC.

On this clonotype: One end of the junction is discordant with germline, which a read error may explain. The chain carries TRBV27 and TRBJ2-7; TRBD2 aligns across 7 bases. The germline gives CDR1 MNHEY, CDR2 SMNVEV (reference sequence). The CDR3 loop spans 15 amino acids. The CDR3 DNA sequence: TGTGTCAGCAGTTTATCCCCTAGCGGCGGAGGCGAGCAGTACTTC. This translates into CVSSLSPSGGGEQYF.

There are a few counts of this clonotype. The chain uses TRBV6-2 or TRBV6-3 and TRBJ2-4; no firm D call. Germline lookup yields CDR1 MNHEY and CDR2 SVGEGT. Deletions cut 7 bases from V and 0 bases from J, with 13 bases between. The CDR3 is 15 residues long. The CDR3 loop reads CASNTGSLAKNIQYF. The DNA for the CDR3 is TGTGCCAGCAATACCGGGTCCTTAGCCAAAAACATTCAGTACTTC.

This clonotype was seen at least ten times. The chain is built from TRBV4-1 and TRBJ2-3; 9 bases fit TRBD1. CDR3 length: 16 amino acids. CDR1 and CDR2 (germline): MGHRA, YSYEKL. V lost 3 bases to trimming and J lost 2 bases; unmatched junction nucleotides: 6. The CDR3 nucleotides are TGCGCCAGCAGCCAGAGGGGACAGGGCGCCACAGATACGCAGTATTTT. Translating gives CASSQRGQGATDTQYF.

A note on this clonotype: Germline and junction disagree at one end, which may indicate a read error. The J gene is TRBJ1-1, the V gene TRBV29-1; D not resolved. Germline V gene data show CDR1 as SQVTM and CDR2 as ANQGSEA. The CDR3 runs to 11 residues. The CDR3 nucleotides are TGCAGCGTTGCGGAGAACACTGAAGCTTCCTTT. This gives the protein CSVAENTEASF.

This sequence joins TRBV11-2 and TRBJ2-3, with D perhaps matching TRBD1 (5 bases). The CDR3 is 12 residues long. Between the trimmed V and J ends, which lost 6 bases and 11 bases, there was a span of 15 bases. Germline loops: CDR1 SGHAT, CDR2 FQNNGV. This CDR3 is CASRQGASGQYF. CDR3 nucleotide sequence: TGTGCCAGCAGACAAGGGGCGTCGGGGCAGTATTTT.

There are a few counts of this clonotype. The chain uses TRBV23-1 and TRBJ2-7, with D possibly matching TRBD1 (6 bases). TRBV23-1 is assigned to the ORF class and has an uncertain function. The V end lost 6 bases, the J end lost 2 bases, and 14 bases lay between the germline ends. This CDR3 contains 14 residues. CDR3 sequence (DNA): TGCGCCAGCAGCCCGGGACACCGAACCTACGAGCAGTACTTC. It translates to CASSPGHRTYEQYF.

About this clonotype: A read error may explain this, as a much larger clone is one base away. V usage is TRBV14 and J usage is TRBJ2-3; possible D gene TRBD2, 5 bases. The germline CDR1 and CDR2 sequences are SGHDN and FVKESK. The V and J ends lost 2 bases and 1 base respectively, with 10 bases between them. The CDR3 runs to 15 residues. CDR3 region: CASSQHLSGTDTQYF. CDR3 coding DNA: TGTGCCAGCAGCCAACACCTTAGCGGCACAGATACGCAGTATTTT.

This clonotype has more than one count but fewer than ten. The V and J genes are TRBV21-1 and TRBJ1-1; TRBD1, the table's D call, lacks a check against the DNA. TRBV21-1 constitutes a pseudogene. CDR3 size: 13 residues. The DNA of the CDR3 is TGTGCTCCGAGGACAGGCATGAACACTGAAGCTTTCTTT. Its protein is CAPRTGMNTEAFF.

This clonotype has ten or more counts. CDR3 amino acids: CASSLSGAEITDTQYF. DNA of the CDR3: TGTGCCAGCAGTTTAAGTGGGGCAGAAATCACAGATACGCAGTATTTT. The V call is TRBV28, the J call TRBJ2-3; D may be TRBD1 (5 bases). V lost 2 bases and J 2 bases, leaving 14 bases between the germline ends. CDR1 is MDHEN and CDR2 is SYDVKM in the germline V gene. This CDR3 region has 16 residues.

This clonotype has a count of ten or more. The V call is TRBV5-6, the J call TRBJ2-3, with 9 bases lining up with TRBD1. V shed 0 bases and J 2 bases; nucleotides not matched to a gene: 1. The CDR3 totals 15 residues. The germline V gene encodes CDR1 SGHDT and CDR2 YYEEEE. CDR3: CASSLGTGDTDTQYF. CDR3 coding DNA: TGTGCCAGCAGCTTGGGGACAGGGGACACAGATACGCAGTATTTT.

V and J are TRBV11-2 and TRBJ2-1, with D perhaps TRBD1 (5 bases). The CDR3 runs to 15 residues. V was shortened by 4 bases and J by 3 bases, with 13 bases between the two germline ends. Looked up from germline, CDR1 is SGHAT and CDR2 is FQNNGV. The CDR3 spells CASSSSQAHYNEQFF. The CDR3, as DNA: TGTGCCAGCAGCTCTTCACAGGCCCACTACAATGAGCAGTTCTTC.

The gene calls are TRBV11-2 and TRBJ2-7; the D gene is possibly TRBD2 (5 bases). Germline-derived CDR1 and CDR2 are SGHAT and FQNNGV. V shed 5 bases and J shed 2 bases, with 16 bases lying between them. The CDR3 is made up of 15 amino acids. CDR3 DNA: TGTGCCAGCAGCCTGCCGGGAAAGGCCCCCTACGAGCAGTACTTC. Translation: CASSLPGKAPYEQYF.

The table lists this clonotype with a few counts. This chain joins TRBV27 and TRBJ2-1, with 10 nucleotides matching TRBD2. This CDR3 is 19 amino acids long. Germline V lookup: CDR1 MNHEY, CDR2 SMNVEV (reference sequence). V was clipped by 2 bases and J by 5 bases; unmatched bases: 15. For the CDR3, the DNA is TGTGCCAGCAGTTTAAGTATAGGTAGTAGCGGGAGGCCCAACAATGAGCAGTTCTTC. Residues: CASSLSIGSSGRPNNEQFF.

The V call is TRBV6-6, the J call TRBJ2-3; D perhaps matches TRBD1 (5 bases). The J call may not be correct, given that the DNA end is closer to TRBJ1-5. Germline CDR1 is MNHNY and CDR2 is SVGAGI (reference sequence). CDR3 length: 15 amino acids. This CDR3 is CASSYSGRGTDTQHF. In DNA, the CDR3 is TGTGCCAGCAGTTACTCGGGGCGGGGCACAGATACGCAGCATTTT.

This sequence joins TRBV4-1 and TRBJ2-7; 7 nucleotides line up with TRBD1. CDR3 length equals 14 residues. V shed 4 bases and J 3 bases; nucleotides not matched to a gene: 6. Per germline, CDR1 MGHRA and CDR2 YSYEKL. This CDR3 reads CASSLRTGSYEQYF. Here the CDR3 DNA reads TGCGCCAGCAGCCTCCGGACAGGCAGCTACGAGCAGTACTTC.